This TCR beta chain is drawn from a study of T cells in Graves' hyperthyroidism and ophthalmopathy. This clonotype was observed at least ten times. Antigen specificity is unknown. In the ophthalmopathy cohort, Clinical Activity Score was at least 3, NOSPECS grade at least 4, and duration under 3 months. V was clipped by 5 bases and J by 12 bases, with 23 bases between them. Germline values: CDR1 DFQATT, CDR2 SNEGSKA (reference sequence). The CDR3 consists of 14 residues. Researchers amplified the TCR beta CDR3 regions from RNA transcripts. With the HTBI primer set, the TCR CDR3 went through a first round of RT-PCR. MiXCR was run by TCRdb on the multiplex PCR reads, yielding one entry per CDR3 protein. The table shows some 580,000 distinct CDR3 sequences, with more than 15% occurring only once. Overall study findings and caveats: In the blood, most expanded thyroid clonotypes above 0.001 appeared as well. A 13 V-J model separated ophthalmopathy from stable hyperthyroidism.

This clonotype was obtained from a middle-aged woman with Graves' ophthalmopathy. V gene TRBV20-1 combines with J gene TRBJ2-1, with D maybe TRBD2 (6 bases). The sequencing input was blood. CDR3 region: CSAPRGTGTSRQFF. In DNA form, the CDR3 reads TGCAGTGCTCCGAGGGGAACGGGTACTAGCCGGCAGTTCTTC.